This T cell receptor beta chain was sequenced during a study of cytomegalovirus exposure and HLA in healthy donors. The overall study: HLA-typed donors were the source of 83 million or so unique TCRs held in an early data release. Overall study findings and caveats: The classifier was said to identify cytomegalovirus status with high specificity and sensitivity. Among CMV-associated TCR beta chains, most appeared HLA-restricted in a later analysis.

Primers for the PCR totalled 60 Vbeta and 13 Jbeta. TCRdb keeps only in-frame clones here, not all; method: immunoSEQ multiplex PCR. The data contain some 120,000 clones, about 86% of them singletons. The CDR3 contains 19 residues. V gave up 3 bases and J gave up 5 bases; unmatched junction bases: 15. Germline V gives CDR1 WSHSY, CDR2 SAAADI. About this clone itself: Its specificity is not known.

Unrecorded immune exposure was likely among donors, who were nominally healthy when sampled. This receptor was identified in a woman between 35 and 50 years old in good health and CMV-seronegative. The sample consisted of PBMCs. This chain uses TRBV10-2 with TRBJ2-1, with 11 bases that match TRBD2. The CDR3 nucleotides are TGCGCCAGCAGTGATTTACTAGCGGGGGTGTTCCCGACTAACAATGAGCAGTTCTTC. The encoded protein is CASSDLLAGVFPTNNEQFF.